Listed below are T cell receptor beta chains from one sample, sequenced in a study of Ad26.COV2.S vaccination and SARS-CoV-2 variants. TCRdb's table, derived via immunoSEQ multiplex PCR, lists solely in-frame clones and lacks some. The sample shows hundreds of thousands of clones, around 89% of them seen only once. This material consisted of peripheral blood, taken in a trial of Ad26.COV2.S vaccine versus placebo. All receptors come from a person aged 18-65 years who received the Ad26.COV2.S COVID-19 vaccine or a placebo. Both conserved end residues are part of each CDR3. A D gene is named only where the DNA matches it firmly. Part of the rows lack a size; the others show once, few, many or a class for expanded clones.

abundance,d_gene,j_gene,v_gene,CDR3nt,CDR3aa
NA,TRBD1,TRBJ2-1,TRBV7-9,TGTGCCAGCAGCTTAGAACAGGGGGTATACAATGAGCAGTTCTTC,CASSLEQGVYNEQFF
NA,NA,TRBJ2-5,TRBV12-3/TRBV12-4,TGTGCCAGCAGTTTATCGCACCAAGAGACCCAGTACTTC,CASSLSHQETQYF
NA,NA,TRBJ1-3,TRBV5-1,TGCGCCAGCAGCTTGGACGGGTTCTCTGGAAACACCATATATTTT,CASSLDGFSGNTIYF
NA,NA,TRBJ2-3,TRBV12-3/TRBV12-4,TGTGCCAGCACCGACTTCCACCTAGAGTATTTT,CASTDFHLEYF
NA,TRBD2,TRBJ2-1,TRBV19,TGTGCCAGTAGTATCGAACCGGGACTAGCAGGGAATGAGCAGTTCTTC,CASSIEPGLAGNEQFF
NA,TRBD2,TRBJ2-1,TRBV18,TGTGCCAGCTCACCACGGGGGACTAGCGGGAGTGATGAGCAGTTCTTC,CASSPRGTSGSDEQFF
once,NA,TRBJ2-3,TRBV6-4,TGTGCCAGCAGTGACGCCAGGGGTGATACGCAGTATTTT,CASSDARGDTQYF
NA,NA,TRBJ1-5,TRBV30,TGTGCCTGGAGTGTAGACAGCAATCAGCCCCAGCATTTT,CAWSVDSNQPQHF
NA,NA,TRBJ2-3,TRBV2,TGTGCCAGCAGCCCCCAGATGGCTGGGGGCACAGATACGCAGTATTTT,CASSPQMAGGTDTQYF
NA,NA,TRBJ2-1,TRBV12-3/TRBV12-4,TGTGCCAGCCGGGGTGATGAGCAGTTCTTC,CASRGDEQFF
NA,TRBD2,TRBJ2-3,TRBV30,TGTGCCTGGAGTGTATTTAGCGGGGGGCCAGAGACAGATACGCAGTATTTT,CAWSVFSGGPETDTQYF
NA,NA,TRBJ1-1,TRBV5-1,TGCGCCAGCAGCCTTCGCCGTCCAGGAAGCAATGAAGCTTTCTTT,CASSLRRPGSNEAFF
NA,TRBD1,TRBJ1-6,TRBV30,TGTGCCGCGGACAGGGGTAATTCACCCCTCCACTTT,CAADRGNSPLHF